Below, 4 T cell receptor beta chains from the same sample are listed, as sequenced in a study of blood T cell repertoires in COVID-19. Sequencing was performed with immunoSEQ multiplex PCR; in TCRdb, only in-frame clones are kept and a portion is missing. This sample carries about 240,000 clones, around four fifths of them seen once, and the ten largest clones take about 6.3%. Sequencing was done on a sample of peripheral blood. These receptor sequences come from a woman aged 60 to 75 with active or convalescent COVID-19.

The V gene is TRBV5-1, the J gene TRBJ2-5; 12 nucleotides line up with TRBD2. With V trimmed by 1 base and J by 3 bases, 7 bases remained unmatched. From germline, CDR1 is SGHRS and CDR2 YFSETQ. The length of the CDR3 is 17 residues. The CDR3, as DNA: TGCGCCAGCAGCTTGTTGACTAGCGGGGGAATAGAAGAGACCCAGTACTTC. Encoded protein: CASSLLTSGGIEETQYF.

The J gene is TRBJ1-6, the V gene TRBV3-1 (or the pseudogene TRBV3-2), with unresolved D. V was shortened by 1 base and J by 7 bases, with 5 bases between the two germline ends. The CDR3 consists of 13 residues. Germline V CDR1 and CDR2: LGHDT, YNNKEL (reference sequence). The CDR3 here is CASSQGGNSPLHF. CDR3 bases: TGTGCCAGCAGCCAAGGCGGAAATTCACCCCTCCACTTT.

This rearrangement joins TRBV19 to TRBJ1-1, with 9 bases aligning to TRBD1. J lost 1 base, V lost 6 bases, and 6 bases had no gene match. This CDR3 has 15 amino acids. Germline CDR1 reads LNHDA; CDR2 reads SQIVND (reference sequence). CDR3 DNA: TGTGCCAGTAGGAACAGGGGGCTCCAGAACACTGAAGCTTTCTTT. The encoded protein is CASRNRGLQNTEAFF. The variable domain in full, with the rest retrieved from reference TRBV19 and TRBJ1-1, is DGGITQSPKYLFRKEGQNVTLSCEQNLNHDAMYWYRQDPGQGLRLIYYSQIVNDFQKGDIAEGYSVSREKKESFPLTVTSAQKNPTAFYLCASRNRGLQNTEAFFGQGTRLTVV.

The V and J genes are TRBV18 and TRBJ2-5; 13 bases fit TRBD2. After removal of 4 bases from V and 2 bases from J, the junction contained 7 bases not matched to a gene. CDR3 length: 17 amino acids. Per the germline V gene, CDR1 is KGHSH and CDR2 is LQKENI. This chain's CDR3 is CASSRNGLAGVQETQYF. In DNA, the CDR3 is TGTGCCAGCTCACGAAATGGACTAGCGGGAGTTCAAGAGACCCAGTACTTC.